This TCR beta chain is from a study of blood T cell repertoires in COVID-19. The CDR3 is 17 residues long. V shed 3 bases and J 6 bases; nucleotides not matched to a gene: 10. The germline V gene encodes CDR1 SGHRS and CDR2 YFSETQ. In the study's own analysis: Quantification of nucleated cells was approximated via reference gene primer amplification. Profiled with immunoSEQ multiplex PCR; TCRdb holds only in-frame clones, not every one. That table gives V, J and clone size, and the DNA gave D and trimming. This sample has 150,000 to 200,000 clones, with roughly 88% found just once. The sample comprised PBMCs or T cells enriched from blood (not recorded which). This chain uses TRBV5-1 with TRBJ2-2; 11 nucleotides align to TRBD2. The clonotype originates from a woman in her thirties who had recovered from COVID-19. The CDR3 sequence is CASSSGLLAGVPGELFF. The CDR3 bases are TGCGCCAGCAGCTCCGGCTTACTAGCGGGAGTACCCGGGGAGCTGTTTTTT.